This TCR beta chain was obtained from a study of cytomegalovirus exposure and HLA in healthy donors. Trimming took off 2 bases at V and 0 bases at J, with 8 bases between the two ends. This CDR3 comprises 15 residues. CDR1 MGHRA and CDR2 YSYEKL come from the germline V gene. 13 Jbeta primers and 60 Vbeta primers were used for the PCR. Clones were sequenced by immunoSEQ multiplex PCR, and TCRdb holds only the in-frame ones, with some missing. The table shows 58,000 or so clones, with approximately 71% occurring only once. This clonotype was obtained from a man aged 45-65 years in good health and CMV-seropositive. Material for sequencing was PBMCs. V gene TRBV4-1 combines with J gene TRBJ1-5; D gene uncertain. CDR3 region: CASSQTENSNQPQHF. In nucleotides, the CDR3 is TGCGCCAGCAGCCAAACAGAAAATAGCAATCAGCCCCAGCATTTT.